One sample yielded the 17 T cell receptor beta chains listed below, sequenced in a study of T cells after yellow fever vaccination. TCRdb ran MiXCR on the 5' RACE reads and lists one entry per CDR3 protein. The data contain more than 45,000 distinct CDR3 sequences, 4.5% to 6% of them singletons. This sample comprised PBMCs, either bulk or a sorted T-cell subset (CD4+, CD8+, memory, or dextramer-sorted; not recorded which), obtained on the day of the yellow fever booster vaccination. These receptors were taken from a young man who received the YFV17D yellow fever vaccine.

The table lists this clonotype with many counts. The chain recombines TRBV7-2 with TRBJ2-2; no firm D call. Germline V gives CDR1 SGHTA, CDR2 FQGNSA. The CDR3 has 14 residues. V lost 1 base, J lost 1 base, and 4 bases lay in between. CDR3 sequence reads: CASSLGGNTGELFF. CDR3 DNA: TGTGCCAGCAGCTTAGGGGGGAACACCGGGGAGCTGTTTTTT. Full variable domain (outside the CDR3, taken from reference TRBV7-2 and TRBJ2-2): GAGVSQSPSNKVTEKGKDVELRCDPISGHTALYWYRQSLGQGLEFLIYFQGNSAPDKSGLPSDRFSAERTGGSVSTLTIQRTQQEDSAVYLCASSLGGNTGELFFGEGSRLTVL.

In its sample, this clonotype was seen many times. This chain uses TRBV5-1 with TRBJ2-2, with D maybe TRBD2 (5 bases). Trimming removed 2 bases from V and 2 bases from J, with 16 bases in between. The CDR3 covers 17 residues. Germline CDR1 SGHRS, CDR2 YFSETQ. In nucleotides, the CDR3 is TGCGCCAGCAGCTTAGGGCTAGCCCTTTTTAACACCGGGGAGCTGTTTTTT. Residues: CASSLGLALFNTGELFF.

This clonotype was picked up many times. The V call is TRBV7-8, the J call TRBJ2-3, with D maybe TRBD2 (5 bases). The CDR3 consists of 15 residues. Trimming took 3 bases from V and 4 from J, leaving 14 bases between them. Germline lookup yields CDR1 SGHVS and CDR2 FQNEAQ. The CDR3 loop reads CASSFAERVSDTQYF. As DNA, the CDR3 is TGTGCCAGCAGCTTCGCGGAGAGGGTATCAGATACGCAGTATTTT.

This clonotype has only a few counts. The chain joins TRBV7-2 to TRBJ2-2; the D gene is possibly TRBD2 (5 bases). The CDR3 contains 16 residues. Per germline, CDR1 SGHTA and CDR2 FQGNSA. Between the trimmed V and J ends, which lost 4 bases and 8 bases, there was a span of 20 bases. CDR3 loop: CASSSGVVLGTGELFF. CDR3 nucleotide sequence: TGTGCCAGCAGCTCCGGGGTGGTGCTAGGAACGGGGGAGCTGTTTTTT.

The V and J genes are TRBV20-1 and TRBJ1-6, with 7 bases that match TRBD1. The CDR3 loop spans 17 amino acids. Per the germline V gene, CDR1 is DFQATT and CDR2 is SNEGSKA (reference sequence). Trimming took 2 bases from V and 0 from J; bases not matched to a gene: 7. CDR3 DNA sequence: TGCAGTGCTAGATCCCTGGACAGGAGCTCCTATAATTCACCCCTCCACTTT. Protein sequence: CSARSLDRSSYNSPLHF.

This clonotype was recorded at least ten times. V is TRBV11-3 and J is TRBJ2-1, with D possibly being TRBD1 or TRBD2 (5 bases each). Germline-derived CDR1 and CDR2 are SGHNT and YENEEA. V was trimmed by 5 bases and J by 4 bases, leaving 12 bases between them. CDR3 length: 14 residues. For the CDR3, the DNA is TGTGCCAGCAGCCTGGGACGGACATACAATGAGCAGTTCTTC. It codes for CASSLGRTYNEQFF.

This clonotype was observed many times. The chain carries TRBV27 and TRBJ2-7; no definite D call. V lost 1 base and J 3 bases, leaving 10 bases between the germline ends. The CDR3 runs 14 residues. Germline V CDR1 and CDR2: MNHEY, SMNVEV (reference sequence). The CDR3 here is CASSLYAPHYEQYF. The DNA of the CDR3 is TGTGCCAGCAGTTTATATGCTCCCCACTACGAGCAGTACTTC.

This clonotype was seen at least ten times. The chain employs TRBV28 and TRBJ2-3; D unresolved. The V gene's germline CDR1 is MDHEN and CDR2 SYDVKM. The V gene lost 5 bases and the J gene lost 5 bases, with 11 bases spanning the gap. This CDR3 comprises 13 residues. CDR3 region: CASSQRVLDTQYF. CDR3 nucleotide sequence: TGTGCCAGCAGTCAGAGAGTGCTAGATACGCAGTATTTT. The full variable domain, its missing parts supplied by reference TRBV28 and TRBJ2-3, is DVKVTQSSRYLVKRTGEKVFLECVQDMDHENMFWYRQDPGLGLRLIYFSYDVKMKEKGDIPEGYSVSREKKERFSLILESASTNQTSMYLCASSQRVLDTQYFGPGTRLTVL.

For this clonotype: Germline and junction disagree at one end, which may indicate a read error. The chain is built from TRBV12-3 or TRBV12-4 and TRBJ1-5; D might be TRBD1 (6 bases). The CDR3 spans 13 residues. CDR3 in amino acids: CASRQGGNQRQLF. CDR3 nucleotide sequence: TGTGCCAGCAGACAGGGAGGGAATCAGCGCCAGCTTTTT.

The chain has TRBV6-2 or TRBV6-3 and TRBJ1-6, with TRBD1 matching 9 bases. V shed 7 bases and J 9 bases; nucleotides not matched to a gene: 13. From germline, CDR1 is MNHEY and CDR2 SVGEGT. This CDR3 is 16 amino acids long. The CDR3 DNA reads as TGTGCCAGCACCCGTGGTTCGGGACAGGGTGCTTCACCCCTCCACTTT. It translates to CASTRGSGQGASPLHF.

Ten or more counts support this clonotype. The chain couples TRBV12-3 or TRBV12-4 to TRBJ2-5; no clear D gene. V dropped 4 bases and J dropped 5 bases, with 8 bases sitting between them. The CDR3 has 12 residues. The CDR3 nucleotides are TGTGCCAGCAGTTGGGTTGAGGAGACCCAGTACTTC. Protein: CASSWVEETQYF.

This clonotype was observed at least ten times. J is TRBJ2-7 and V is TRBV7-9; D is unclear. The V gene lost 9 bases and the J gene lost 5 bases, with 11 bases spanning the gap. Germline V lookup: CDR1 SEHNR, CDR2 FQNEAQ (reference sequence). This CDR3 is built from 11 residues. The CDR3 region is CASAGVDEQYF. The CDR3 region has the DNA TGTGCCAGTGCTGGGGTGGACGAGCAGTACTTC.

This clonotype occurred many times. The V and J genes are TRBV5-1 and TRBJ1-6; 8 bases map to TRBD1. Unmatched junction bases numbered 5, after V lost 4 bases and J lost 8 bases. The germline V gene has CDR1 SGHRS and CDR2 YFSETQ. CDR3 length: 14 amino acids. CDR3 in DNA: TGCGCCAGCAGCACGGACAGGGTGGATTCACCCCTCCACTTT. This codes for CASSTDRVDSPLHF.

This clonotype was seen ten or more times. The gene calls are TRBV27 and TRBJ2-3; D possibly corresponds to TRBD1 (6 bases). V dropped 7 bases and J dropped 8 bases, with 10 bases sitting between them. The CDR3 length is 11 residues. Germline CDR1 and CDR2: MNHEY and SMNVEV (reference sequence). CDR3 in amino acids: CASILGGTQYF. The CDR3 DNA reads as TGTGCCAGCATCCTAGGGGGTACGCAGTATTTT.

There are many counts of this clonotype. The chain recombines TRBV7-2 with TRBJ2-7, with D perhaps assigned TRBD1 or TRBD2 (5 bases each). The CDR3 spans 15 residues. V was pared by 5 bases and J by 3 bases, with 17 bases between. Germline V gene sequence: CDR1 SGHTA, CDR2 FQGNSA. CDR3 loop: CASSQGWGAGYEQYF. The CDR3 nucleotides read TGTGCCAGCAGCCAAGGGTGGGGCGCGGGCTACGAGCAGTACTTC.

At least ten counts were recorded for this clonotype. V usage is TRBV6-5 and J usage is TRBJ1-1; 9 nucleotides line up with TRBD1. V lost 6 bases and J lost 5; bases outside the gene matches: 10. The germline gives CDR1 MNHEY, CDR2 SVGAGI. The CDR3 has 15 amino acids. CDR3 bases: TGTGCCAGCAGACCAAACAGGGGGCGGGAAACTGAAGCTTTCTTT. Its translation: CASRPNRGRETEAFF.

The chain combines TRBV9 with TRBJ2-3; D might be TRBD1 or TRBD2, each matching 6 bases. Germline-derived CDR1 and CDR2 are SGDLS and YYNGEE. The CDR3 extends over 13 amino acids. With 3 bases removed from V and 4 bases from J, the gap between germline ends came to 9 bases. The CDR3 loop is CASSEGGSDTQYF. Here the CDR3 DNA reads TGTGCCAGCAGCGAGGGGGGATCAGATACGCAGTATTTT.